A single sample is the source of the 18 T cell receptor beta chains below, sequenced in a study of T-cell reconstitution after alpha-beta-depleted transplantation in children. A library of TCRbeta sequences, prepared with unique molecular identifiers, was generated. A single record per CDR3 protein comes from TCRdb applying MiXCR to the PCR reads. Of 500,000 to 750,000 distinct CDR3 sequences in the sample, roughly 13% were seen once. Sequences were derived from PBMCs, mostly from graft donor cells, sampled 360 days after TCRalphabeta/CD19-depleted stem cell transplant. These receptors were obtained from a male patient younger than 18 who had a stem cell transplant for acute myeloid leukemia, so the T cells may come from the graft donor.

CDR3 protein: CASSIGASLEGEKLFF. CDR3 sequence (DNA): TGTGCCAGCAGTATCGGGGCCTCCTTAGAGGGTGAAAAACTGTTTTTT. V usage is TRBV28 and J usage is TRBJ1-4; D perhaps matches TRBD1 (5 bases). Germline CDR1 reads MDHEN; CDR2 reads SYDVKM. CDR3 length equals 16 residues. Trimming cost V 5 bases and J 7 bases, with 20 bases left between them.

This chain's CDR3 is CASSFGGGPTDTQYF. The CDR3 DNA follows: TGTGCCAGCAGTTTCGGAGGAGGGCCCACAGATACGCAGTATTTT. The chain recombines TRBV28 with TRBJ2-3; TRBD2 might be the D (6 bases). V lost 3 bases and J 2 bases, leaving 12 bases between the germline ends. The germline gives CDR1 MDHEN, CDR2 SYDVKM. The CDR3 is 15 residues long.

This clonotype was observed a handful of times. The V gene is TRBV27, the J gene TRBJ2-4; 7 bases are a match to TRBD2. This CDR3 contains 15 residues. Germline V gives CDR1 MNHEY, CDR2 SMNVEV (reference sequence). The trim removed 5 bases at V and 4 bases at J, leaving 8 bases unmatched. CDR3 DNA: TGTGCCAGCAGTATAAGCGGGACCCTTAAAAACATTCAGTACTTC. As protein: CASSISGTLKNIQYF.

The CDR3, as DNA: TGTGCCAGCAGCTCGACAGGATTATTTGTTAGCGGGGTCTCCTACAATGAGCAGTTCTTC. This sequence encodes CASSSTGLFVSGVSYNEQFF. The chain links TRBV11-1 to TRBJ2-1; TRBD2 matches at 8 bases. V was clipped by 4 bases and J by 0 bases; unmatched bases: 17. CDR1 and CDR2 (germline): SGHAT, FQDESV (reference sequence). The CDR3 loop spans 20 amino acids. The whole variable domain, remainder taken from reference TRBV11-1 and TRBJ2-1, is EAEVAQSPRYKITEKSQAVAFWCDPISGHATLYWYRQILGQGPELLVQFQDESVVDDSQLPKDRFSAERLKGVDSTLKIQPAELGDSAMYLCASSSTGLFVSGVSYNEQFFGPGTRLTVL.

J is TRBJ1-6 and V is TRBV12-3 or TRBV12-4; D is unresolved. Trimming stripped 5 bases from V and 10 bases from J, with 15 bases between. This CDR3 has 14 residues. The CDR3 DNA sequence: TGTGCCAGCAGTCGGGGAAGGAAGGAATCACCCCTCCACTTT. Translation: CASSRGRKESPLHF.

This clonotype was seen many times. The chain couples TRBV29-1 to TRBJ2-1; TRBD2 agrees at 12 bases. The CDR3 is 15 amino acids. Germline CDR1 SQVTM, CDR2 ANQGSEA. J gave up 9 bases and V 2 bases, and 8 bases lay outside the gene matches. CDR3 DNA sequence: TGCAGCGTTGAAAGTCTAGCGGGAGGGCCAAGTGAGCAGTTCTTC. Translation gives CSVESLAGGPSEQFF.

This clonotype was detected many times. V is TRBV5-1 and J is TRBJ2-1; D is ambiguous. V dropped 4 bases and J dropped 8 bases, with 13 bases sitting between them. Germline values: CDR1 SGHRS, CDR2 YFSETQ. The CDR3 has 13 amino acids. CDR3 in amino acids: CASSIDLMHEQFF. The CDR3 coding sequence is TGCGCCAGCAGCATTGACCTTATGCATGAGCAGTTCTTC.

In this sample, this clonotype turned up many times. The genes are TRBV28 and TRBJ2-2, with 9 bases aligning to TRBD2. This CDR3 comprises 16 residues. V dropped 7 bases and J dropped 6; count of bases not matched to a gene: 12. CDR1 MDHEN and CDR2 SYDVKM come from the germline V gene. The CDR3 loop is CASITSLAGKAGELFF. DNA for the CDR3: TGTGCCAGCATCACCAGTCTAGCGGGAAAAGCCGGGGAGCTGTTTTTT.

In its sample, this clonotype was seen a few times. V usage is TRBV10-3 and J usage is TRBJ2-7, with TRBD1 matching over 8 bases. The CDR3 has 14 amino acids. J was trimmed by 7 bases and V by 0 bases; bases with no gene match: 5. The germline gives CDR1 ENHRY, CDR2 SYGVKD. DNA for the CDR3: TGTGCCATCAGTGAGTCAGGGACAGGCAATGAGCAGTACTTC. This codes for CAISESGTGNEQYF.

This clonotype was observed many times. CDR3 DNA sequence: TGTGCCAGCAGCCATACCTTACTACGGTCGTATACTGAGCAGTTCTTC. Its translation is CASSHTLLRSYTEQFF. The J gene is TRBJ2-1, the V gene TRBV14; D is unresolved. V shed 3 bases and J shed 9 bases, with 21 bases lying between them. The germline V gene has CDR1 SGHDN and CDR2 FVKESK. This CDR3 spans 16 amino acids.

This chain uses TRBV12-3 or TRBV12-4 with TRBJ1-5, with D possibly matching TRBD1 (6 bases). The V gene lost 7 bases and the J gene lost 0 bases, with 13 bases spanning the gap. This CDR3 has 15 residues. CDR3 nucleotide sequence: TGTGCCAGCACTACCCGGGACATTAGCAATCAGCCCCAGCATTTT. Its protein product is CASTTRDISNQPQHF.

The V call is TRBV7-3, the J call TRBJ1-2; D remains ambiguous. Looked up from germline, CDR1 is SGHTA and CDR2 is FQGTGA. The CDR3 covers 14 residues. Trimming pared 0 bases from V and 7 bases from J, leaving 12 bases between. CDR3: CASSLTAGLSGYTF. Written as DNA, the CDR3 is TGTGCCAGCAGCTTAACGGCGGGTCTGAGTGGCTACACCTTC.

The rearrangement links TRBV2 to TRBJ2-2; the match to TRBD1 covers 7 bases. V trimming: 8 bases; J trimming: 5 bases; junction bases outside the gene matches: 20. The CDR3 is 18 residues long. Germline V gene lookup returns CDR1 SNHLY and CDR2 FYNNEI. The CDR3 loop is CASQVGQGVGWNTGELFF. The CDR3, as DNA: TGTGCCAGCCAAGTGGGCCAGGGGGTTGGTTGGAATACCGGGGAGCTGTTTTTT. The variable domain in full, with the rest retrieved from reference TRBV2 and TRBJ2-2, is EPEVTQTPSHQVTQMGQEVILRCVPISNHLYFYWYRQILGQKVEFLVSFYNNEISEKSEIFDDQFSVERPDGSNFTLKIRSTKLEDSAMYFCASQVGQGVGWNTGELFFGEGSRLTVL.

Only a few counts were recorded for this clonotype. The chain links TRBV4-2 to TRBJ2-3; weak D call: TRBD2 (6 bases). Germline V CDR1 and CDR2: LGHNA, YNFKEQ. This CDR3 spans 16 amino acids. Trimming removed 4 bases from V and 5 bases from J, with 19 bases in between. CDR3 coding DNA: TGTGCCAGCAGCCCGCCGCCCAAGGGGCGGGAAGATACGCAGTATTTT. It encodes CASSPPPKGREDTQYF.

This clonotype was found many times. The rearrangement joins TRBV18 to TRBJ1-2; D unresolved. The CDR3 has 13 residues. V lost 3 bases and J lost 4, with 9 bases in between. Germline lookup yields CDR1 KGHSH and CDR2 LQKENI. The CDR3 region is CASSPKEAYGYTF. CDR3 in DNA: TGTGCCAGCTCACCTAAGGAAGCCTATGGCTACACCTTC. Variable domain in full (rest from reference TRBV18 and TRBJ1-2): NAGVMQNPRHLVRRRGQEARLRCSPMKGHSHVYWYRQLPEEGLKFMVYLQKENIIDESGMPKERFSAEFPKEGPSILRIQQVVRGDSAAYFCASSPKEAYGYTFGSGTRLTVV.

Notes on this clonotype: A much more abundant neighbour one base away suggests this may be a read error. The genes are TRBV7-8 and TRBJ2-5, with D possibly being TRBD1 or TRBD2 (5 bases each). The CDR3 has 13 residues. Germline-derived CDR1 and CDR2 are SGHVS and FQNEAQ. Here the CDR3 reads CASSLRQLGTQCF. The CDR3 DNA sequence: TGTGCCAGCAGCTTACGTCAATTGGGGACCCAGTGCTTC.

In this sample, this clonotype turned up once. The rearrangement joins TRBV28 to TRBJ1-2; 7 bases map to TRBD1. This CDR3 has 14 residues. V was clipped by 4 bases and J by 4 bases; unmatched bases: 6. The germline V gene has CDR1 MDHEN and CDR2 SYDVKM. The CDR3: CASSSPGQSYGYTF. The CDR3 nucleotides read TGTGCCAGCAGTTCGCCGGGACAGTCCTATGGCTACACCTTC.

V is TRBV20-1 and J is TRBJ2-7; D ambiguous. CDR1 DFQATT and CDR2 SNEGSKA come from the germline V gene (reference sequence). The CDR3 totals 11 residues. Trimming cost V 3 bases and J 2 bases, with 5 bases left between them. The CDR3 loop reads CSASWTYEQYF. The DNA for the CDR3 is TGCAGTGCTAGCTGGACCTACGAGCAGTACTTC.